The source of this T cell receptor beta chain is a study of T cell repertoires in cytomegalovirus infection. Overall study context: The public TCR beta signatures pointed to both CMV infection and matching HLA type. Broader study findings: HLA-C-restricted CMV clonotypes gave the most frequent clonotype in two of eight donors. Identification of carriers of CMV plus the relevant HLA was performed using cumulative public TCR beta family frequency.

A single record per CDR3 protein comes from TCRdb applying MiXCR to the reads. Here the sample spans roughly 280,000 distinct CDR3 sequences, around 9% being singletons. Unmatched junction bases numbered 5, after V lost 6 bases and J lost 2 bases. This CDR3 comprises 14 residues. Germline V CDR1 and CDR2: MNHNY, SVGAGI (reference sequence). Many counts were recorded for this clonotype. As yet, its antigen is unknown. The source is a human donor in good health (CMV status not recorded). Some clones in this sample may be carry-over from other donors' samples. The rearrangement uses TRBV6-6 and TRBJ2-7; TRBD1 matches at 9 bases. The sequencing input was PBMCs. The CDR3 reads CASRRQGGTYEQYF. The CDR3 bases are TGTGCCAGCAGGAGACAGGGGGGAACCTACGAGCAGTACTTC.